Below are 23 T cell receptor beta chains sequenced from a single sample in a study of T cells in localized non-small cell lung cancer. Clones were read by immunoSEQ multiplex PCR, and TCRdb kept only the in-frame ones, dropping some. The sample records 58,000 or so clones, about nine tenths being singletons. The source material was peripheral blood, sampled before any cancer treatment. The receptors stem from a woman aged 40-70 years with stage I lung adenocarcinoma.

This chain links TRBV29-1 with TRBJ2-5; 16 nucleotides agree with TRBD2. Trimming took 5 bases from V and 5 from J; bases not matched to a gene: 5. The germline CDR1 and CDR2 sequences are SQVTM and ANQGSEA. This CDR3 contains 15 residues. CDR3 amino acids: CSVNRGLAGGETQYF. In DNA, the CDR3 is TGCAGCGTTAACCGGGGACTAGCGGGAGGGGAGACCCAGTACTTC.

The chain employs TRBV6-1 and TRBJ1-2, with D perhaps matching TRBD1 (5 bases). Trimming removed 3 bases at V and 6 bases at J, with 5 bases between. Looked up from germline, CDR1 is MNHNS and CDR2 is SASEGT. The CDR3 consists of 11 residues. The CDR3: CASSDRDGYTF. The CDR3 nucleotides are TGTGCCAGCAGTGACAGGGATGGCTACACCTTC.

V is TRBV19 and J is TRBJ1-2; a possible D gene is TRBD1 (6 bases). This CDR3 is 14 amino acids long. The germline V gene has CDR1 LNHDA and CDR2 SQIVND (reference sequence). With 9 bases removed from V and 4 bases from J, the gap between germline ends came to 18 bases. CDR3 DNA: TGTGCCAGGGGGACAAGGGGAGGAAGCTATGGCTACACCTTC. Protein: CARGTRGGSYGYTF.

The V and J genes are TRBV2 and TRBJ2-3; 14 positions agree with TRBD2. There are 16 residues in the CDR3. From germline, CDR1 is SNHLY and CDR2 FYNNEI. V gave up 5 bases and J gave up 1 base; unmatched junction bases: 2. The CDR3 sequence: CASSLTSGRGTDTQYF. CDR3 DNA sequence: TGTGCCAGCAGTCTGACTAGCGGGAGGGGCACAGATACGCAGTATTTT.

The rearrangement uses TRBV4-3 and TRBJ2-7; TRBD1 or TRBD2 may be the D gene (5 bases each). The ends were cut back, 0 bases at V and 2 bases at J, with 11 bases in the middle. The CDR3 runs 15 residues. Germline CDR1 is LGHNA and CDR2 is YSLEER. The CDR3 spells CASSQDRDGAYEQYF. CDR3 sequence (DNA): TGCGCCAGCAGCCAAGACCGGGACGGAGCCTACGAGCAGTACTTC.

The chain couples TRBV21-1 to TRBJ2-2; the table's D gene call, TRBD1, was not cross checked with the DNA. TRBV21-1 is a pseudogene locus. This CDR3 is built from 15 residues. The CDR3 region is CASSIRVPNTGELFF. CDR3 bases: TGTGCCAGCAGCATCAGGGTGCCGAACACCGGGGAGCTGTTTTTT.

The chain carries TRBV5-1 and TRBJ2-5; D is possibly TRBD1 (6 bases). This CDR3 is 13 amino acids long. The germline V gene has CDR1 SGHRS and CDR2 YFSETQ. The V gene lost 3 bases and the J gene lost 2 bases, with 8 bases spanning the gap. CDR3: CASSSTGQETQYF. As DNA, the CDR3 is TGCGCCAGCAGCTCTACAGGGCAAGAGACCCAGTACTTC.

The rearrangement links TRBV18 to TRBJ2-2; tentatively, D is TRBD1 or TRBD2 (5 bases each). Trimming removed 2 bases at V and 2 bases at J, with 6 bases between. In germline, CDR1 is KGHSH, CDR2 LQKENI. The CDR3 sequence is 14 residues long. In DNA, the CDR3 is TGTGCCAGCTCACCAGGGGGTAACACCGGGGAGCTGTTTTTT. It specifies CASSPGGNTGELFF.

By proportion, this clone is medium-sized. The J gene is TRBJ2-5, the V gene TRBV27; D may be TRBD2 (6 bases). CDR1 and CDR2 from the germline V gene are MNHEY and SMNVEV (reference sequence). V lost 2 bases, J lost 4 bases, and 8 bases lay in between. The CDR3 totals 13 residues. CDR3 amino acids: CASSLRGGETQYF. The CDR3 bases are TGTGCCAGCAGTTTAAGGGGAGGAGAGACCCAGTACTTC.

The CDR3 coding sequence is TGTGCCAGCGAAGCCAGGGCGACCGGGGAGCTGTTTTTT. Translating gives CASEARATGELFF. This chain joins TRBV14 and TRBJ2-2, with D possibly being TRBD1 (5 bases). This CDR3 comprises 13 residues. Germline assignment: CDR1 SGHDN and CDR2 FVKESK. The V gene lost 8 bases and the J gene lost 5 bases, with 12 bases spanning the gap.

V usage is TRBV5-6 and J usage is TRBJ1-5, with a weak D call TRBD1 (5 bases). This CDR3 contains 14 residues. With 2 bases removed from V and 3 bases from J, the gap between germline ends came to 9 bases. The germline gives CDR1 SGHDT, CDR2 YYEEEE. The CDR3: CASSLVGANQPQHF. Here the CDR3 DNA reads TGTGCCAGCAGCTTAGTCGGGGCCAATCAGCCCCAGCATTTT. The full variable domain, in which reference TRBV5-6 and TRBJ1-5 provide the parts outside the CDR3, is DAGVTQSPTHLIKTRGQQVTLRCSPKSGHDTVSWYQQALGQGPQFIFQYYEEEERQRGNFPDRFSGHQFPNYSSELNVNALLLGDSALYLCASSLVGANQPQHFGDGTRLSIL.

CDR3 region: CASSYPGLTGYNEQFF. DNA for the CDR3: TGTGCCAGCAGTTACCCGGGGCTAACAGGATACAATGAGCAGTTCTTC. The rearrangement uses TRBV6-5 and TRBJ2-1, with D possibly being TRBD1 or TRBD2 (5 bases each). Germline CDR1 is MNHEY and CDR2 is SVGAGI. The CDR3 runs 16 residues. Trimming took off 2 bases at V and 4 bases at J, with 15 bases between the two ends.

J is TRBJ1-1 and V is TRBV5-4, with 7 bases matching TRBD1. Unmatched junction bases numbered 5, after V lost 2 bases and J lost 4 bases. This CDR3 comprises 14 residues. Per germline, CDR1 SGHNT and CDR2 YYREEE (reference sequence). This CDR3 is CASSFTGVLTEAFF. The CDR3 DNA is TGTGCCAGCAGCTTCACAGGGGTTCTCACTGAAGCTTTCTTT.

The chain links TRBV7-2 to TRBJ1-2, with D possibly TRBD1 on 6 matching bases. This CDR3 comprises 14 residues. V dropped 1 base and J dropped 4 bases, with 10 bases sitting between them. In germline, CDR1 is SGHTA, CDR2 FQGNSA. The CDR3 sequence is CASSLEGVGYGYTF. The CDR3 bases are TGTGCCAGCAGCTTAGAGGGGGTCGGCTATGGCTACACCTTC.

This clone was recorded once. This chain joins TRBV7-9 and TRBJ2-3; 10 positions agree with TRBD1. Germline V gene lookup returns CDR1 SEHNR and CDR2 FQNEAQ (reference sequence). There are 14 residues in the CDR3. V trimming: 6 bases; J trimming: 3 bases; junction bases outside the gene matches: 3. CDR3 sequence reads: CASRDRGKTDTQYF. CDR3 DNA: TGTGCCAGCAGGGACAGGGGGAAGACAGATACGCAGTATTTT. Full variable domain (remainder filled in from reference TRBV7-9 and TRBJ2-3): DTGVSQNPRHKITKRGQNVTFRCDPISEHNRLYWYRQTLGQGPEFLTYFQNEAQLEKSRLLSDRFSAERPKGSFSTLEIQRTEQGDSAMYLCASRDRGKTDTQYFGPGTRLTVL.

V is TRBV30 and J is TRBJ2-7; TRBD2 matches at 11 bases. The junction had 12 bases not matched to a gene; V was cut back by 2 bases and J by 3 bases. CDR3 length equals 17 residues. CDR1 and CDR2 (germline): GTSNPN, SVGIG (reference sequence). The CDR3 region has the DNA TGTGCCTGGAGTTCCCAGAGGACTAGCGGGCATAACTACGAGCAGTACTTC. It yields the protein CAWSSQRTSGHNYEQYF. Full variable domain (missing parts from reference TRBV30 and TRBJ2-7): SQTIHQWPATLVQPVGSPLSLECTVEGTSNPNLYWYRQAAGRGLQLLFYSVGIGQISSEVPQNLSASRPQDRQFILSSKKLLLSDSGFYLCAWSSQRTSGHNYEQYFGPGTRLTVT.

The rearrangement links TRBV27 to TRBJ2-7, with D perhaps TRBD1 (6 bases). The CDR3 length is 13 residues. Germline loops: CDR1 MNHEY, CDR2 SMNVEV (reference sequence). With 6 bases removed from V and 0 bases from J, the gap between germline ends came to 9 bases. The CDR3 DNA reads TGTGCCAGCAGGAAAGGGGGCTCCTACGAGCAGTACTTC. As protein: CASRKGGSYEQYF.

The V and J genes are TRBV9 and TRBJ2-1, with D perhaps matching TRBD2 (5 bases). Germline V lookup: CDR1 SGDLS, CDR2 YYNGEE. Trimming left V 4 bases short and J 8 bases short, with 22 bases between. The CDR3 runs to 16 residues. The CDR3 DNA reads TGTGCCAGCAGCCCAACCGCATCCCAGAGGGCCGATGAGCAGTTCTTC. This gives the protein CASSPTASQRADEQFF.

This chain connects TRBV10-3 to TRBJ2-1, with D perhaps TRBD1 or TRBD2 (5 bases each). Germline V CDR1 and CDR2: ENHRY, SYGVKD. V was cut by 5 bases and J by 4 bases, with 12 bases left in between. The CDR3 runs to 14 residues. The CDR3 spells CAISRDPTYNEQFF. The CDR3 bases are TGTGCCATCAGTAGGGACCCAACGTACAATGAGCAGTTCTTC.

J is TRBJ2-5 and V is TRBV9; 11 nucleotides line up with TRBD2. CDR1 SGDLS and CDR2 YYNGEE come from the germline V gene. The J segment lost 3 bases and the V segment lost 0 bases, leaving 7 bases of the junction unmatched. The CDR3 is made up of 17 amino acids. In DNA, the CDR3 is TGTGCCAGCAGCGTAGGGTCCCTAGCGGGGGGTGAAGAGACCCAGTACTTC. The encoded protein is CASSVGSLAGGEETQYF.

The chain combines TRBV4-3 with TRBJ1-6; 10 bases align to TRBD1. The junction had 1 base not matched to a gene; V was cut back by 3 bases and J by 5 bases. This CDR3 comprises 15 residues. Per germline, CDR1 LGHNA and CDR2 YSLEER. CDR3 coding DNA: TGCGCCAGCAGCCAGGGGACAGGGGATAATTCACCCCTCCACTTT. Its translation is CASSQGTGDNSPLHF.

The V call is TRBV7-8, the J call TRBJ2-3; 8 nucleotides align to TRBD2. V was pared by 0 bases and J by 1 base, with 3 bases of the junction left unmatched. The CDR3 is made up of 16 amino acids. Germline CDR1 is SGHVS and CDR2 is FQNEAQ. The CDR3 sequence: CASSLAVGGGTDTQYF. For the CDR3, the DNA is TGTGCCAGCAGCTTAGCGGTCGGGGGGGGCACAGATACGCAGTATTTT.

The gene calls are TRBV6-6 and TRBJ1-5; tentative D call: TRBD1 (6 bases). Germline CDR1 is MNHNY and CDR2 is SVGAGI (reference sequence). Trimming pared 8 bases from V and 5 bases from J, leaving 22 bases between. The CDR3 totals 16 residues. Here the CDR3 DNA reads TGTGCCAGCTCCAAGCGGGGGGCGCAGGTGGATCAGCCCCAGCATTTT. Amino acids: CASSKRGAQVDQPQHF.